The clone carrying this TCR beta chain was seen repeatedly, ten times or more. Its antigen is still unknown. This CDR3 is built from 15 residues. Losses at the gene ends were 3 bases for V and 7 bases for J; bases not matched to a gene: 8. Looked up from germline, CDR1 is MNHEY and CDR2 is SVGEGT. TCRdb re-analysed the reads in MiXCR, keeping a single row per CDR3 protein. The data hold under 95,000 distinct CDR3 sequences, with 4% observed a single time. The data belong to a study of T cell repertoires in cytomegalovirus infection. At the level of the study: The public TCR beta signatures pointed to both CMV infection and matching HLA type.

Study findings and constraints: Pooled public TCR beta family frequency picked out CMV carriers with the relevant HLA. CMV-specific HLA-C-restricted TCR beta clonotypes dominated the ex vivo response.

Sequences were obtained from PBMCs. V usage is TRBV6-2 or TRBV6-3 and J usage is TRBJ2-1, with 8 bases that match TRBD2. The sequence was obtained from a human donor in good health (CMV status not recorded). Some clones in this sample may be carry-over from other donors' samples. The CDR3 nucleotides read TGTGCCAGCAGTTATAGGGCGGGGGGCTCAAATGAGCAGTTCTTC. As protein: CASSYRAGGSNEQFF.